The 18 T cell receptor beta chains reported below all come from one sample, sequenced in a study of T cells in Graves' hyperthyroidism and ophthalmopathy. Amplified regions were TCR beta CDR3 sequences from RNA transcripts. Initially, a first-round RT-PCR of the TCR CDR3 employed the HTBI primer set. One entry per CDR3 protein results from TCRdb running MiXCR on the multiplex PCR reads. The sample records roughly 580,000 distinct CDR3 sequences, around 42% being singletons. Sequenced material: peripheral blood or thyroid tissue (not recorded which). Receptors originate from a woman between 18 and 29 years old with Graves' hyperthyroidism.

The rearrangement joins TRBV7-9 to TRBJ1-1; 7 nucleotides agree with TRBD1. The germline V gene encodes CDR1 SEHNR and CDR2 FQNEAQ (reference sequence). The CDR3 extends over 15 amino acids. The V segment lost 5 bases and the J segment 5 bases; nucleotides outside the gene matches: 11. CDR3 in DNA: TGTGCCAGCAGCCAATTTTCAGGGGGGATTACTGAAGCTTTCTTT. Residues: CASSQFSGGITEAFF.

As to this clonotype: The junction departs from germline at one end; a sequencing error may be responsible. The V gene is TRBV10-3, the J gene TRBJ1-5, with unresolved D. Germline-derived CDR1 and CDR2 are ENHRY and SYGVKD. The CDR3 sequence is 14 residues long. The CDR3 region has the DNA TGTGCCAGCAGTTACCCCTCCGGAGAGGAGCCCCAGCATTTT. Translated: CASSYPSGEEPQHF.

The chain joins TRBV2 to TRBJ1-6; 9 nucleotides line up with TRBD1. This CDR3 region has 14 residues. Germline loops: CDR1 SNHLY, CDR2 FYNNEI. V lost 7 bases and J lost 9; bases outside the gene matches: 7. CDR3 nucleotides: TGTGCCAGCAAGACCGGGACAGGGACTTCACCCCTCCACTTT. Translating it yields CASKTGTGTSPLHF.

Ten or more counts support this clonotype. The V call is TRBV24-1, the J call TRBJ1-5, with D perhaps TRBD1 (5 bases). This CDR3 region has 14 residues. Per the germline V gene, CDR1 is KGHDR and CDR2 is SFDVKD. With 4 bases removed from V and 4 bases from J, the gap between germline ends came to 10 bases. The CDR3 reads CATSDLGGNQPQHF. The CDR3, as DNA: TGTGCCACCAGTGACCTTGGGGGAAATCAGCCCCAGCATTTT.

The chain is built from TRBV6-1 and TRBJ2-2; 9 bases agree with TRBD1. J was trimmed by 6 bases and V by 6 bases; bases with no gene match: 5. CDR1 MNHNS and CDR2 SASEGT come from the germline V gene. The CDR3 loop spans 14 amino acids. CDR3 region: CASSPTGGAGELFF. CDR3 DNA sequence: TGTGCCAGCAGCCCGACAGGGGGGGCCGGGGAGCTGTTTTTT.

The chain joins TRBV7-2 to TRBJ2-5, with D perhaps TRBD1 or TRBD2 (6 bases each). Germline CDR1 SGHTA, CDR2 FQGNSA. There are 12 residues in the CDR3. The germline V and J ends were trimmed by 6 bases and 11 bases, with 16 bases remaining between them. CDR3 sequence: CASSFGGNPQYF. CDR3 nucleotides: TGTGCCAGCAGTTTCGGGGGCAACCCACAGTACTTC.

The chain joins TRBV7-3 to TRBJ2-2; D not certain. The germline gives CDR1 SGHTA, CDR2 FQGTGA. The CDR3 consists of 14 residues. V shed 1 base and J shed 4 bases, with 7 bases lying between them. In DNA, the CDR3 is TGTGCCAGCAGCTTAAGCGGCGTCACCGGGGAGCTGTTTTTT. It yields the protein CASSLSGVTGELFF. The variable domain in full, completed from reference TRBV7-3 and TRBJ2-2, reads GAGVSQTPSNKVTEKGKYVELRCDPISGHTALYWYRQSLGQGPEFLIYFQGTGAADDSGLPNDRFFAVRPEGSVSTLKIQRTERGDSAVYLCASSLSGVTGELFFGEGSRLTVL.

The chain carries TRBV15 and TRBJ1-4; D unresolved. Trimming left V 0 bases short and J 4 bases short, with 9 bases between. The CDR3 length is 15 residues. Germline values: CDR1 LNHNV, CDR2 YYDKDF (reference sequence). The CDR3 nucleotides read TGTGCCACCAGCAGAGAAGTAGGGAGTAATGAAAAACTGTTTTTT. Its translation is CATSREVGSNEKLFF.

This clonotype was seen only once. A clone one base away is much larger, so this may be a read error. This chain connects TRBV12-3 or TRBV12-4 to TRBJ2-5; the match to TRBD1 covers 10 bases. V lost 6 bases, J lost 3 bases, and 4 bases stayed unmatched. The CDR3 has 14 amino acids. The CDR3 bases are TGTGCCAGCAGGGCCGGGACAGGGGAAGAGACCCAGTACTTC. Translated, it gives CASRAGTGEETQYF.

V and J are TRBV20-1 and TRBJ1-2; D is ambiguous. The length of the CDR3 is 13 residues. Germline V CDR1 and CDR2: DFQATT, SNEGSKA (reference sequence). Trimming removed 7 bases from V and 0 bases from J, with 12 bases in between. The CDR3 loop is CSVAESTNYGYTF. CDR3 in DNA: TGCAGTGTCGCAGAATCAACTAACTATGGCTACACCTTC.

The V call is TRBV7-6, the J call TRBJ1-3, with a weak D call TRBD1 (6 bases). The CDR3 spans 13 residues. Per the germline V gene, CDR1 is SGHVS and CDR2 is FNYEAQ. V was shortened by 6 bases and J by 7 bases, with 13 bases between the two germline ends. CDR3 protein: CASRWTAGNTIYF. The CDR3 DNA sequence: TGTGCCAGCAGGTGGACAGCGGGGAACACCATATATTTT.

The chain combines TRBV25-1 with TRBJ1-2; D is unclear. The CDR3 has 15 amino acids. V was trimmed by 5 bases and J by 2 bases, leaving 15 bases between them. The germline gives CDR1 MGHDK, CDR2 SYGVNS. The CDR3 protein is CASSSFGISNYGYTF. CDR3 nucleotides: TGTGCCAGCAGTTCGTTCGGGATATCCAACTATGGCTACACCTTC.

CDR3 DNA sequence: TGTGCCAGCAGCTTAAGGGCCGGGAGGGCCGGCGAGCAGTACTTC. Its translation is CASSLRAGRAGEQYF. The chain recombines TRBV7-6 with TRBJ2-7; 8 bases align to TRBD2. This CDR3 comprises 15 residues. Germline assignment: CDR1 SGHVS and CDR2 FNYEAQ. The V and J ends lost 2 bases and 6 bases, in that order; junction bases with no gene match: 9.

This clonotype occurred many times. The V call is TRBV29-1, the J call TRBJ2-7; 7 bases are shared with TRBD1. The V gene's germline CDR1 is SQVTM and CDR2 ANQGSEA. This CDR3 comprises 11 residues. Losses at the gene ends were 6 bases for V and 6 bases for J; bases not matched to a gene: 5. The CDR3 bases are TGCAGCGTCGTCGGGACAGTCGAGCAGTACTTC. Residues: CSVVGTVEQYF.

This chain's CDR3 is CASSQDRGQTGELFF. For the CDR3, the DNA is TGCGCCAGCAGCCAAGACAGGGGGCAGACCGGGGAGCTGTTTTTT. The chain is built from TRBV5-1 and TRBJ2-2, with 10 bases aligning to TRBD1. Germline V gene sequence: CDR1 SGHRS, CDR2 YFSETQ. The V segment lost 4 bases and the J segment 5 bases; nucleotides outside the gene matches: 5. The CDR3 contains 15 residues. The entire variable domain, with the rest obtained from reference TRBV5-1 and TRBJ2-2, is as follows: KAGVTQTPRYLIKTRGQQVTLSCSPISGHRSVSWYQQTPGQGLQFLFEYFSETQRNKGNFPGRFSGRQFSNSRSEMNVSTLELGDSALYLCASSQDRGQTGELFFGEGSRLTVL.

To note about this clonotype: Possible read error: a much larger clone is one base away. It is likely a read error, because the conserved phenylalanine at the end of the CDR3 is missing. This sequence joins TRBV19 and TRBJ2-7; D not resolved. The ends were cut back, 3 bases at V and 3 bases at J, with 9 bases in the middle. Looked up from germline, CDR1 is LNHDA and CDR2 is SQIVND (reference sequence). The CDR3 runs to 13 residues. In DNA form, the CDR3 reads TGTGCCAGTAGTATCCGCCCACACTACGAGCAGTACCTC. Translation gives CASSIRPHYEQYL.

The chain employs TRBV7-3 and TRBJ2-3; 12 bases are shared with TRBD2. Germline CDR1 and CDR2: SGHTA and FQGTGA. This CDR3 is built from 16 residues. V was pared by 5 bases and J by 1 base, with 4 bases of the junction left unmatched. The CDR3, as DNA: TGTGCCAGCAGCCCACTAGCGGGAGGCGGCACAGATACGCAGTATTTT. This gives the protein CASSPLAGGGTDTQYF.

The chain has TRBV5-6 and TRBJ1-1; 7 bases are a match to TRBD1. Trimming at V came to 2 bases and at J to 3 bases, leaving 7 bases not matched to a gene. The CDR3 contains 15 residues. Germline V gene data show CDR1 as SGHDT and CDR2 as YYEEEE. CDR3 in amino acids: CASSFQGGGHTEAFF. The DNA of the CDR3 is TGTGCCAGCAGCTTCCAGGGGGGAGGGCACACTGAAGCTTTCTTT.